These 13 T cell receptor beta chains originate from one sample sequenced in a study of blood T cell repertoires in COVID-19. Clones were read by immunoSEQ multiplex PCR, and TCRdb kept only the in-frame ones, dropping some. The table includes more than 95,000 clones, over 75% detected once. Sequencing input: peripheral blood. Source of these receptors: a man in his sixties with acute or convalescent COVID-19.

This chain uses TRBV5-1 with TRBJ2-4; tentative D call: TRBD1 (6 bases). Germline V lookup: CDR1 SGHRS, CDR2 YFSETQ. V was trimmed by 0 bases and J by 6 bases, leaving 10 bases between them. The CDR3 has 14 residues. The CDR3 here is CASSLDGRGNIQYF. The CDR3 DNA reads as TGCGCCAGCAGCTTGGACGGCAGGGGAAACATTCAGTACTTC.

The genes are TRBV15 and TRBJ1-5, with D unclear. V was trimmed by 6 bases and J by 4 bases, leaving 7 bases between them. Germline-derived CDR1 and CDR2 are LNHNV and YYDKDF (reference sequence). There are 12 residues in the CDR3. In nucleotides, the CDR3 is TGTGCCACCAGTGCCGGGAATCAGCCCCAGCATTTT. This codes for CATSAGNQPQHF.

This clone was detected once. The chain employs TRBV28 and TRBJ2-7; 8 nucleotides match TRBD2. The V segment lost 7 bases and the J segment 0 bases; nucleotides outside the gene matches: 5. This CDR3 has 14 residues. Germline CDR1 MDHEN, CDR2 SYDVKM. The CDR3 nucleotides read TGTGCCAGCACATTAGCGGGGAGCTCCTACGAGCAGTACTTC. Amino acids: CASTLAGSSYEQYF. The full variable domain, its missing parts supplied by reference TRBV28 and TRBJ2-7, is DVKVTQSSRYLVKRTGEKVFLECVQDMDHENMFWYRQDPGLGLRLIYFSYDVKMKEKGDIPEGYSVSREKKERFSLILESASTNQTSMYLCASTLAGSSYEQYFGPGTRLTVT.

Of note for this clone: Other DNA sequences of this sample code for an identical CDR3. The chain has TRBV24-1 and TRBJ2-2; 13 bases agree with TRBD2. The ends lost 4 bases at V and 8 bases at J; junction bases unmatched: 9. The CDR3 contains 17 residues. Germline assignment: CDR1 KGHDR and CDR2 SFDVKD. DNA of the CDR3: TGTGCCACCAGTGACCCAGGACTAGCGGGAGTCCCTGGGGAGCTGTTTTTT. This gives the protein CATSDPGLAGVPGELFF.

J is TRBJ1-3 and V is TRBV7-6; TRBD1 is a possible D gene (5 bases). Germline CDR1 is SGHVS and CDR2 is FNYEAQ. V was cut by 6 bases and J by 1 base, with 13 bases left in between. The CDR3 consists of 15 residues. The CDR3 here is CASSAGAASGNTIYF. The CDR3, as DNA: TGTGCCAGCAGTGCTGGGGCAGCATCTGGAAACACCATATATTTT. The complete variable domain, with remaining parts taken from reference TRBV7-6 and TRBJ1-3, reads GAGVSQSPRYKVTKRGQDVALRCDPISGHVSLYWYRQALGQGPEFLTYFNYEAQQDKSGLPNDRFSAERPEGSISTLTIQRTEQRDSAMYRCASSAGAASGNTIYFGEGSWLTVV.

The genes are TRBV7-9 and TRBJ2-1, with D possibly being TRBD2 (6 bases). This CDR3 is built from 16 residues. V shed 7 bases and J shed 3 bases, with 19 bases lying between them. Germline V CDR1 and CDR2: SEHNR, FQNEAQ (reference sequence). CDR3 loop: CASTWVRGAYYNEQFF. DNA of the CDR3: TGTGCCAGCACCTGGGTGCGGGGAGCATACTACAATGAGCAGTTCTTC.

This sequence joins TRBV11-2 and TRBJ2-5, with no clear D. CDR3 size: 11 residues. Trimming stripped 6 bases from V and 8 bases from J, with 10 bases between. Germline V gene data show CDR1 as SGHAT and CDR2 as FQNNGV. CDR3 amino acids: CASRLFLTQYF. In DNA, the CDR3 is TGTGCCAGCAGGCTTTTCCTAACCCAGTACTTC.

This clone was seen more than once but under ten times. The rearrangement uses TRBV29-1 and TRBJ2-5; unclear D gene. CDR1 SQVTM and CDR2 ANQGSEA come from the germline V gene. The CDR3 length is 10 residues. V lost 5 bases, J lost 4 bases, and 5 bases lay in between. This chain's CDR3 is CSVRGETQYF. Written as DNA, the CDR3 is TGCAGCGTTCGCGGAGAGACCCAGTACTTC.

The V call is TRBV5-4, the J call TRBJ2-1, with D perhaps TRBD1 (5 bases). Trimming took 6 bases from V and 5 from J, leaving 21 bases between them. The CDR3 contains 16 residues. Germline V gives CDR1 SGHNT, CDR2 YYREEE (reference sequence). The DNA of the CDR3 is TGTGCCAGCATCAAGGAAGGCGGTGGGGCTAACAATGAGCAGTTCTTC. Translating it yields CASIKEGGGANNEQFF.

The chain employs TRBV5-4 and TRBJ2-3; TRBD2 agrees at 8 bases. V was clipped by 4 bases and J by 3 bases; unmatched bases: 10. Germline V gene lookup returns CDR1 SGHNT and CDR2 YYREEE (reference sequence). This CDR3 has 16 amino acids. CDR3 DNA: TGTGCCAGCAGCAGCGGGACTAGGAGGGGAACAGATACGCAGTATTTT. Translated: CASSSGTRRGTDTQYF.

This chain links TRBV30 with TRBJ2-2; 9 nucleotides align to TRBD2. Unmatched junction bases numbered 3, after V lost 4 bases and J lost 6 bases. Looked up from germline, CDR1 is GTSNPN and CDR2 is SVGIG (reference sequence). CDR3 length equals 13 residues. The CDR3 coding sequence is TGTGCCTGGAAGGGACTAGCATCCGGGGAGCTGTTTTTT. Its translation is CAWKGLASGELFF.

The CDR3 sequence is CASSFPPGGRVTEAFF. CDR3 DNA sequence: TGTGCCAGTAGTTTCCCCCCCGGGGGGCGTGTAACTGAAGCTTTCTTT. The chain joins TRBV19 to TRBJ1-1, with D possibly TRBD1 on 6 matching bases. Trimming shortened V by 5 bases and J by 5 bases, and 21 bases separated the two germline ends. There are 16 residues in the CDR3. CDR1 and CDR2 from the germline V gene are LNHDA and SQIVND (reference sequence).

The genes are TRBV30 and TRBJ1-4; D might be TRBD1 (6 bases). This CDR3 has 13 residues. Trimming removed 4 bases from V and 5 bases from J, with 11 bases in between. Looked up from germline, CDR1 is GTSNPN and CDR2 is SVGIG (reference sequence). The CDR3, as DNA: TGTGCCTGGACCAGGGGATCCAATGAAAAACTGTTTTTT. Translated, it gives CAWTRGSNEKLFF.